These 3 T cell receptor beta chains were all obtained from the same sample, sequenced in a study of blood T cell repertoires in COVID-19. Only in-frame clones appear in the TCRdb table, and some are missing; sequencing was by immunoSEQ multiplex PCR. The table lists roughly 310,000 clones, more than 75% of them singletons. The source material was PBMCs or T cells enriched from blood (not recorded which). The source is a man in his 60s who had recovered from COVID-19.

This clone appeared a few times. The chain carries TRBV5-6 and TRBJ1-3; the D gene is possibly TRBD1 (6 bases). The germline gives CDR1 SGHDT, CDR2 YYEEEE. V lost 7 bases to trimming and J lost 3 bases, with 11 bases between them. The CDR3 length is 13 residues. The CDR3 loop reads CASHRAYGNTIYF. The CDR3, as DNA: TGTGCCAGCCACAGGGCGTATGGAAACACCATATATTTT.

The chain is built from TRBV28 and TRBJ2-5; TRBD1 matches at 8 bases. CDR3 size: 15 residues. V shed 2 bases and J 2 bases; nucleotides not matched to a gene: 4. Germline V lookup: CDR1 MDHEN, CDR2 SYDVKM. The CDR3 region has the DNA TGTGCCAGCAGTTTACCCACAGGGGGTCAAGAGACCCAGTACTTC. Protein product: CASSLPTGGQETQYF.

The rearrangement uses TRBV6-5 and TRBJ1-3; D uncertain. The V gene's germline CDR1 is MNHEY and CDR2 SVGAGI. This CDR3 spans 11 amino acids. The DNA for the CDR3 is TGTGGGGCCACGGGGGGAAACACCATATATTTT. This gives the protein CGATGGNTIYF.